The 27 T cell receptor beta chains in this list originate from one sample, sequenced in a study of vaccination and CD4 T cells after COVID-19. With the Oncomine TCR Beta short-read assay, DNA from cultured CD4+ T cells was sequenced. TCRdb reanalysed the PCR reads using MiXCR and keeps one entry per CDR3 protein. The sample shows under 25,000 distinct CDR3 sequences, 26% of them seen only once. The treatment denotes: approximately 11-day PBMC culture with coronavirus spike peptide pools or control peptides (ViraFEST assay). Their recognized antigens are unknown. Sequencing was carried out using cultured CD4+ T cells from blood. The origin of the receptors is a human donor with COVID-19.

The chain links TRBV6-2 or TRBV6-3 to TRBJ2-3; D might be TRBD2 (5 bases). This CDR3 spans 15 amino acids. V shed 3 bases and J shed 2 bases, with 12 bases lying between them. CDR1 and CDR2 from the germline V gene are MNHEY and SVGEGT. CDR3 loop: CASSYSGRDTDTQYF. In DNA, the CDR3 is TGTGCCAGCAGTTATTCCGGACGGGACACAGATACGCAGTATTTT.

This clonotype has more than one count but fewer than ten. One end of the junction does not line up with germline, which may come from a read error. The chain links TRBV7-7 to TRBJ2-7, with TRBD1 matching over 11 bases. Germline CDR1 SSHAT, CDR2 FNYEAQ (reference sequence). CDR3 length: 15 amino acids. The CDR3 coding sequence is TGTGCTAGCAGCGCCGGGACAGGGGGCTCCTACGAGCAGTACTTC. Its translation is CASSAGTGGSYEQYF.

V usage is TRBV6-7 and J usage is TRBJ2-2, with 10 bases lining up with TRBD1. TRBV6-7 belongs to the ORF category, with a function that is uncertain. This CDR3 is 18 amino acids long. Germline trimming cut 2 bases from V and 0 bases from J; bases unmatched to any gene: 6. The CDR3 nucleotides read TGTGCCAGCAGTTACCTGGACAGGGGGTCCCCGAACACCGGGGAGCTGTTTTTT. Its translation: CASSYLDRGSPNTGELFF.

This clonotype has just a few counts. The chain links TRBV6-5 to TRBJ2-7; D is possibly TRBD1 (5 bases). The germline gives CDR1 MNHEY, CDR2 SVGAGI. The V end lost 3 bases, the J end lost 5 bases, and 20 bases lay between the germline ends. CDR3 length: 16 residues. As DNA, the CDR3 is TGTGCCAGCAGTTATCCAAAAGGGGAACCCGGCCACGAGCAGTACTTC. It specifies CASSYPKGEPGHEQYF.

This clonotype appeared once. The rearrangement links TRBV20-1 to TRBJ2-2; 8 positions agree with TRBD2. Germline V gene sequence: CDR1 DFQATT, CDR2 SNEGSKA (reference sequence). Trimming cost V 1 base and J 6 bases; bases outside gene matches: 7. The length of the CDR3 is 15 residues. The CDR3 sequence is CSARAAGELPGELFF. DNA for the CDR3: TGCAGTGCTAGAGCAGCGGGGGAGCTCCCCGGGGAGCTGTTTTTT.

This clonotype came up a few times. J is TRBJ1-2 and V is TRBV6-1, with D perhaps TRBD1 (5 bases). Deletions cut 6 bases from V and 8 bases from J, with 16 bases between. The CDR3 contains 13 residues. Germline lookup yields CDR1 MNHNS and CDR2 SASEGT. The CDR3 bases are TGTGCCAGCAGCCTCGACGGGGGGACGGGCTACACCTTC. Translating gives CASSLDGGTGYTF.

This sequence joins TRBV11-2 and TRBJ2-1, with 11 bases fitting TRBD2. Germline V gene sequence: CDR1 SGHAT, CDR2 FQNNGV. The CDR3 length is 16 residues. V shed 2 bases and J 9 bases; nucleotides not matched to a gene: 9. CDR3 loop: CASSLLPLAGGSEQFF. The CDR3 DNA follows: TGTGCCAGCAGCTTATTACCTCTAGCGGGGGGAAGTGAGCAGTTCTTC.

CDR3 DNA sequence: TGTGCCCAGCATCCCCTTGGGAGCGCTGAAGCTTTCTTT. Protein sequence: CAQHPLGSAEAFF. The J gene is TRBJ1-1, the V gene TRBV6-1; D ambiguous. This CDR3 comprises 13 residues. V was trimmed by 11 bases and J by 6 bases, leaving 19 bases between them. Germline-derived CDR1 and CDR2 are MNHNS and SASEGT.

This chain joins TRBV12-3 or TRBV12-4 and TRBJ1-5, with D unclear. The CDR3 runs 14 residues. V gave up 7 bases and J gave up 0 bases, with 10 bases separating them. CDR3 nucleotide sequence: TGTGCCAGCACAGGACTTTATAGCAATCAGCCCCAGCATTTT. Protein product: CASTGLYSNQPQHF.

This chain uses TRBV6-5 with TRBJ2-5; TRBD1 aligns across 8 bases. The ends lost 4 bases at V and 5 bases at J; junction bases unmatched: 6. Germline lookup yields CDR1 MNHEY and CDR2 SVGAGI. This CDR3 has 14 residues. The CDR3 region has the DNA TGTGCCAGCAGTTCCGGGACAGGCGGGGAGACCCAGTACTTC. It specifies CASSSGTGGETQYF.

The chain links TRBV2 to TRBJ1-1; maybe TRBD1 (6 bases). Looked up from germline, CDR1 is SNHLY and CDR2 is FYNNEI. The length of the CDR3 is 12 residues. The V and J ends lost 7 bases and 2 bases respectively, with 8 bases between them. CDR3 residues: CASKDRNTEAFF. CDR3 DNA: TGTGCCAGCAAGGACAGAAACACTGAAGCTTTCTTT.

This clonotype was seen a few times. CDR3 protein: CSARDAGGNQPQHF. DNA for the CDR3: TGCAGTGCTAGAGATGCCGGCGGCAATCAGCCCCAGCATTTT. The chain uses TRBV20-1 and TRBJ1-5; D not certain. The germline V gene encodes CDR1 DFQATT and CDR2 SNEGSKA (reference sequence). This CDR3 is 14 amino acids long. V was shortened by 0 bases and J by 2 bases, with 8 bases between the two germline ends.

This chain uses TRBV7-9 with TRBJ2-6; TRBD1 agrees at 7 bases. J gave up 0 bases and V 5 bases, and 7 bases lay outside the gene matches. The CDR3 loop spans 17 amino acids. CDR1 SEHNR and CDR2 FQNEAQ come from the germline V gene (reference sequence). The CDR3 spells CASSRQGLSSGANVLTF. The CDR3 DNA reads TGTGCCAGCAGCCGACAGGGCCTTAGCTCTGGGGCCAACGTCCTGACTTTC.

This clonotype was found a few times. The chain combines TRBV20-1 with TRBJ2-4; no definite D call. Germline CDR1 is DFQATT and CDR2 is SNEGSKA (reference sequence). The CDR3 is made up of 14 amino acids. Trimming took off 6 bases at V and 2 bases at J, with 14 bases between the two ends. CDR3 amino acids: CSAPKLGPKNIQYF. CDR3 nucleotide sequence: TGCAGTGCACCGAAGCTAGGGCCCAAAAACATTCAGTACTTC.

This clonotype appeared a few times. The rearrangement links TRBV6-2 or TRBV6-3 to TRBJ1-4, with unresolved D. The CDR3 runs to 16 residues. Germline-derived CDR1 and CDR2 are MNHEY and SVGEGT. V lost 6 bases and J 5 bases, leaving 19 bases between the germline ends. The CDR3 sequence is CASSNPTSRGNEKLFF. The CDR3 nucleotides read TGTGCCAGCAGCAACCCCACCTCGAGAGGGAATGAAAAACTGTTTTTT.

This chain connects TRBV27 to TRBJ1-6; 9 bases are shared with TRBD1. Germline lookup yields CDR1 MNHEY and CDR2 SMNVEV (reference sequence). This CDR3 spans 13 amino acids. The ends lost 4 bases at V and 9 bases at J; junction bases unmatched: 1. DNA for the CDR3: TGTGCCAGCAGTTCACAGGGGGCTTCACCCCTCCACTTT. Protein sequence: CASSSQGASPLHF.

This chain joins TRBV19 and TRBJ1-2; unclear D gene. This CDR3 region has 15 residues. V shed 1 base and J shed 2 bases, with 11 bases lying between them. CDR1 and CDR2 from the germline V gene are LNHDA and SQIVND (reference sequence). CDR3 coding DNA: TGTGCCAGTAGTATAGGTCACCGGGTCAACTATGGCTACACCTTC. Residues: CASSIGHRVNYGYTF.

The chain uses TRBV10-3 and TRBJ2-1; 12 nucleotides agree with TRBD2. The CDR3 runs to 22 residues. After removal of 3 bases from V and 0 bases from J, the junction contained 18 bases not matched to a gene. Germline CDR1 and CDR2: ENHRY and SYGVKD. This CDR3 is CAISDPPPQLAGGLSSYNEQFF. CDR3 nucleotides: TGTGCCATCAGTGACCCGCCCCCTCAACTAGCGGGGGGCTTAAGCTCCTACAATGAGCAGTTCTTC.

This clonotype counts as medium-sized. This chain joins TRBV30 and TRBJ1-1; D ambiguous. CDR1 GTSNPN and CDR2 SVGIG come from the germline V gene (reference sequence). Trimming stripped 4 bases from V and 3 bases from J, with 9 bases between. This CDR3 is 12 amino acids long. For the CDR3, the DNA is TGTGCCTGGACTTCGAGGGACACTGAAGCTTTCTTT. Its translation: CAWTSRDTEAFF.

This clonotype was observed a single time. The chain uses TRBV5-8 and TRBJ1-1; D is possibly TRBD1 (6 bases). Germline V gene data show CDR1 as SGHTS and CDR2 as YDEGEE. V shed 4 bases and J shed 0 bases, with 13 bases lying between them. The CDR3 extends over 15 amino acids. The CDR3 sequence is CASSGWGLLNTEAFF. The CDR3 DNA reads as TGTGCCAGCAGCGGCTGGGGGCTCCTGAACACTGAAGCTTTCTTT.

This clonotype appeared a few times. The V and J genes are TRBV19 and TRBJ1-5; D perhaps matches TRBD1 (5 bases). V lost 8 bases to trimming and J lost 4 bases, with 15 bases between them. Germline V gene data show CDR1 as LNHDA and CDR2 as SQIVND (reference sequence). This CDR3 is 14 amino acids long. The DNA of the CDR3 is TGTGCCAGTGAGACAGCCCGTAGTAATCAGCCCCAGCATTTT. Translation: CASETARSNQPQHF.

This clonotype was observed a single time. This chain joins TRBV4-1 and TRBJ2-3, with D perhaps matching TRBD1 (6 bases). The CDR3 has 16 amino acids. V was trimmed by 3 bases and J by 0 bases, leaving 13 bases between them. Germline CDR1 MGHRA, CDR2 YSYEKL. CDR3 nucleotide sequence: TGCGCCAGCAGCCAGCCGGGGACATTAAGCACAGATACGCAGTATTTT. Its protein is CASSQPGTLSTDTQYF.

This clonotype was seen only a few times. The chain carries TRBV7-2 and TRBJ2-7; D not certain. The CDR3 spans 11 residues. Looked up from germline, CDR1 is SGHTA and CDR2 is FQGNSA. V lost 3 bases and J lost 2, with 2 bases in between. The DNA for the CDR3 is TGTGCCAGCAGCTTGACCTACGAGCAGTACTTC. It yields the protein CASSLTYEQYF.

The chain combines TRBV7-3 with TRBJ2-5; tentatively, D is TRBD2 (6 bases). V gave up 3 bases and J gave up 4 bases, with 9 bases separating them. The CDR3 is 13 residues long. The germline CDR1 and CDR2 sequences are SGHTA and FQGTGA. CDR3: CASSFRAGETQYF. In DNA, the CDR3 is TGTGCCAGCAGCTTCCGAGCGGGAGAGACCCAGTACTTC.

This clonotype was counted between two and nine times. The rearrangement joins TRBV20-1 to TRBJ2-1; D is unclear. This CDR3 region has 14 residues. V was clipped by 4 bases and J by 0 bases, with 10 bases between them. CDR1 and CDR2 (germline): DFQATT, SNEGSKA (reference sequence). CDR3 bases: TGCAGTGCTATCGCACAGAGCTCCTACAATGAGCAGTTCTTC. This codes for CSAIAQSSYNEQFF.

The rearrangement uses TRBV6-1 and TRBJ2-7, with D possibly called TRBD1 or TRBD2 (6 bases each). With 8 bases removed from V and 2 bases from J, the gap between germline ends came to 19 bases. CDR1 and CDR2 from the germline V gene are MNHNS and SASEGT. This CDR3 contains 15 residues. As DNA, the CDR3 is TGTGCCAGCTTCACCTGGGGGCCGGGGGCCTACGAGCAGTACTTC. Residues: CASFTWGPGAYEQYF.

This clonotype occurred a few times. The chain joins TRBV5-6 to TRBJ1-1; TRBD1 matches 8 bases. This CDR3 spans 13 amino acids. The junction had 2 bases not matched to a gene; V was cut back by 1 base and J by 6 bases. Germline V CDR1 and CDR2: SGHDT, YYEEEE. DNA for the CDR3: TGTGCCAGCAGCTTGTCAGGGGGCTCTGAAGCTTTCTTT. Protein: CASSLSGGSEAFF.